The rows below give T cell receptor beta chains drawn from one sample of a study of T cell responses to AZD1222 COVID-19 vaccine. Generated by immunoSEQ multiplex PCR, the TCRdb table keeps only in-frame clones and is missing some. Of some 92,000 clones in the sample, about 89% were seen once. This material consisted of peripheral blood, taken on day 0 of AZD1222 vaccination. The receptors originated from an adult in good health. The CDR3 runs from the conserved cysteine through the conserved F or W. The D gene is left open where the match is weak. Some rows mark clone size as missing; the rest say once, few, many or name a class of expanded clone.

CDR3	DNA	J	size	length	D	V
CASSWVDSYNSPLHF	TGTGCCAGCAGTTGGGTCGACTCCTATAATTCACCCCTCCACTTT	TRBJ1-6	.	15	.	TRBV28
CASSDWGAVGHGELFF	TGTGCCAGCAGTGACTGGGGGGCCGTGGGACACGGGGAGCTGTTTTTT	TRBJ2-2	.	16	.	TRBV2
CASSLRLPPLHF	TGTGCCAGCAGTTTGAGGTTGCCACCCCTCCACTTT	TRBJ1-6	.	12	.	TRBV28
CASSYDGTLSGNTIYF	TGTGCCAGCAGTTATGACGGAACCTTGAGTGGAAACACCATATATTTT	TRBJ1-3	.	16	.	TRBV6-5
CASKPDRGRETQYF	TGTGCCAGTAAACCGGACAGGGGGCGTGAGACCCAGTACTTC	TRBJ2-5	.	14	TRBD1	TRBV19
CAISGGGRTSHNEQFF	TGTGCCATCAGTGGGGGGGGGCGGACGAGCCACAATGAGCAGTTCTTC	TRBJ2-1	.	16	.	TRBV10-3
CASSESRGGHQPQHF	TGTGCCAGCAGTGAGTCCAGAGGTGGGCATCAGCCCCAGCATTTT	TRBJ1-5	.	15	.	TRBV2
CASSLVFQDGYTF	TGCGCCAGCAGCTTGGTTTTCCAGGATGGCTACACCTTC	TRBJ1-2	.	13	.	TRBV5-1
CASSQASGLAGGETQYF	TGCGCCAGCAGCCAAGCCTCGGGACTAGCGGGAGGAGAGACCCAGTACTTC	TRBJ2-5	.	17	TRBD2	TRBV4-1
CASRTGAGYGYTF	TGTGCCAGCAGGACAGGGGCAGGGTATGGCTACACCTTC	TRBJ1-2	.	13	TRBD1	TRBV6-5
CARTYDRGNYEQYF	TGTGCCAGAACCTACGACAGGGGCAACTACGAGCAGTACTTC	TRBJ2-7	.	14	TRBD1	TRBV5-3
CASSVGALSDEQYF	TGTGCCAGCAGCGTAGGGGCATTATCGGACGAGCAGTACTTC	TRBJ2-7	.	14	.	TRBV9
CASSEYRAGTEAFF	TGTGCCAGCAGTGAATACAGGGCGGGCACTGAAGCTTTCTTT	TRBJ1-1	.	14	.	TRBV25-1
CATSRDSGSYEQFF	TGTGCCACCAGCAGAGATAGCGGGAGCTATGAGCAGTTCTTC	TRBJ2-1	.	14	TRBD2	TRBV15
CASSRWQGSNQPQHF	TGTGCCAGCAGCAGGTGGCAGGGGAGCAATCAGCCCCAGCATTTT	TRBJ1-5	.	15	.	TRBV3-1/TRBV3-2
CASNRDSYEQYF	TGTGCCAGCAATAGGGATAGCTACGAGCAGTACTTC	TRBJ2-7	once	12	.	TRBV7-2
CASSAPGTGYIGEQYF	TGTGCCAGCAGCGCGCCCGGGACAGGGTATATTGGCGAGCAGTACTTC	TRBJ2-7	many	16	TRBD1	TRBV7-2
CASGSIGNEQFF	TGTGCTAGTGGCTCCATCGGCAATGAGCAGTTCTTC	TRBJ2-1	.	12	.	TRBV12-5
CASSQDAVYQPQHF	TGTGCCAGCAGCCAAGATGCAGTTTATCAGCCCCAGCATTTT	TRBJ1-5	.	14	.	TRBV4-2
CASSRGETQYF	TGTGCCAGCAGCCGGGGAGAGACCCAGTACTTC	TRBJ2-5	.	11	.	TRBV7-2
CASSDMGRETQYF	TGTGCCAGCAGTGACATGGGACGGGAGACCCAGTACTTC	TRBJ2-5	.	13	.	TRBV6-1
CASITDGNTIYF	TGTGCCAGCATCACAGACGGAAACACCATATATTTT	TRBJ1-3	.	12	.	TRBV6-5
CASSDGSGGGTDTQYF	TGTGCCAGCAGTGACGGTAGCGGGGGAGGCACAGATACGCAGTATTTT	TRBJ2-3	few	16	TRBD2	TRBV6-4
CARSLVQAWDTQYF	TGTGCCAGAAGCTTAGTACAGGCTTGGGATACGCAGTATTTT	TRBJ2-3	.	14	.	TRBV7-5
CASTPRGGDEKLFF	TGTGCCAGTACACCGAGGGGGGGGGATGAAAAACTGTTTTTT	TRBJ1-4	.	14	.	TRBV19
CASSRGTAYGYTF	TGTGCCAGCAGCCGAGGGACAGCGTATGGCTACACCTTC	TRBJ1-2	.	13	TRBD1	TRBV12-3/TRBV12-4
CASSQSGGTQYF	TGTGCCAGCAGCCAATCGGGGGGTACGCAGTATTTT	TRBJ2-3	.	12	TRBD2	TRBV3-1/TRBV3-2
CASEPEGKASYEQYF	TGTGCATCCGAACCTGAGGGAAAAGCCTCCTACGAGCAGTACTTC	TRBJ2-7	.	15	.	TRBV10-3
CASSFRGQGRGYTF	TGTGCCAGCAGTTTTCGTGGACAGGGCCGTGGCTACACCTTC	TRBJ1-2	.	14	TRBD1	TRBV28
CASHRTSGVAEQFF	TGTGCCAGCCACCGGACTAGCGGCGTTGCTGAGCAGTTCTTC	TRBJ2-1	once	14	TRBD2	TRBV28
CASSFPWGAGGSYEQYF	TGTGCCAGCAGCTTCCCCTGGGGAGCGGGGGGTTCCTACGAGCAGTACTTC	TRBJ2-7	.	17	TRBD2	TRBV11-2
CASSLDWAAGNTIYF	TGTGCCAGCAGCTTAGATTGGGCGGCTGGAAACACCATATATTTT	TRBJ1-3	.	15	.	TRBV11-2
CASRLLNRANQPQHF	TGTGCCAGCAGACTGCTCAACAGGGCCAATCAGCCCCAGCATTTT	TRBJ1-5	.	15	.	TRBV6-5
CASNQDRGDEQFF	TGTGCCAGCAACCAAGACAGGGGGGATGAGCAGTTCTTC	TRBJ2-1	once	13	TRBD1	TRBV2
CASSLRGVSGNTIYF	TGTGCCAGCAGTTTGAGGGGTGTCTCTGGAAACACCATATATTTT	TRBJ1-3	.	15	.	TRBV28
CASSLNWWGDTGELFF	TGTGCCAGCAGCTTAAACTGGTGGGGAGACACCGGGGAGCTGTTTTTT	TRBJ2-2	.	16	.	TRBV7-3
CASSPGQGFEQYF	TGTGCCAGCAGCCCGGGACAGGGTTTCGAGCAGTACTTC	TRBJ2-7	.	13	TRBD1	TRBV7-9
CASSLGPGQGSRTEAFF	TGTGCCAGCAGCTTAGGGCCGGGACAGGGTAGCCGGACTGAAGCTTTCTTT	TRBJ1-1	.	17	TRBD1	TRBV7-9
CASSPRAIREKLFF	TGTGCCAGCAGTCCCCGGGCCATTCGGGAAAAACTGTTTTTT	TRBJ1-4	.	14	.	TRBV27
CASSLSYNEQFF	TGTGCCAGCAGTCTATCCTACAATGAGCAGTTCTTC	TRBJ2-1	.	12	.	TRBV28
CSASLRGSGNQPQHF	TGCAGTGCTAGTCTGAGGGGGAGCGGCAATCAGCCCCAGCATTTT	TRBJ1-5	.	15	.	TRBV20-1
CASSDRFGGYTF	TGCGCCAGCAGTGATAGGTTTGGTGGCTACACCTTC	TRBJ1-2	.	12	.	TRBV10-2
CASSLYWPPRSGNTIYF	TGTGCCAGCAGTTTATATTGGCCCCCTCGCTCTGGAAACACCATATATTTT	TRBJ1-3	.	17	.	TRBV27
CASSQDHRRGHQPQHF	TGCGCCAGCAGCCAAGATCACCGTCGAGGGCATCAGCCCCAGCATTTT	TRBJ1-5	.	16	.	TRBV4-1
CASSQDLPGYAGNTIYF	TGCGCCAGCAGCCAAGATCTACCGGGTTATGCTGGAAACACCATATATTTT	TRBJ1-3	.	17	.	TRBV4-1
CASSLAVGLDTQYF	TGTGCCAGCAGCTTAGCCGTTGGTTTGGATACGCAGTATTTT	TRBJ2-3	.	14	.	TRBV7-3
CASRLVPGAITEAFF	TGTGCAAGTCGCTTAGTACCAGGGGCAATCACTGAAGCTTTCTTT	TRBJ1-1	.	15	.	TRBV12-2
CASKTGVNTGELFF	TGTGCCAGCAAGACAGGGGTCAACACCGGGGAGCTGTTTTTT	TRBJ2-2	.	14	TRBD1	TRBV7-2
CASSFSAGYGYTF	TGTGCCAGCAGTTTTTCGGCAGGGTATGGCTACACCTTC	TRBJ1-2	.	13	.	TRBV27
CASSLGMGTDPTDYGYTF	TGTGCCAGCAGCTTAGGAATGGGTACGGACCCGACGGACTATGGCTACACCTTC	TRBJ1-2	once	18	.	TRBV7-9
CASSLQTGAEAFF	TGTGCCAGCAGCCTGCAAACGGGGGCTGAAGCTTTCTTT	TRBJ1-1	few	13	.	TRBV7-3
CASSTQGAADTQYF	TGTGCCAGTAGTACCCAGGGAGCCGCAGATACGCAGTATTTT	TRBJ2-3	.	14	.	TRBV19